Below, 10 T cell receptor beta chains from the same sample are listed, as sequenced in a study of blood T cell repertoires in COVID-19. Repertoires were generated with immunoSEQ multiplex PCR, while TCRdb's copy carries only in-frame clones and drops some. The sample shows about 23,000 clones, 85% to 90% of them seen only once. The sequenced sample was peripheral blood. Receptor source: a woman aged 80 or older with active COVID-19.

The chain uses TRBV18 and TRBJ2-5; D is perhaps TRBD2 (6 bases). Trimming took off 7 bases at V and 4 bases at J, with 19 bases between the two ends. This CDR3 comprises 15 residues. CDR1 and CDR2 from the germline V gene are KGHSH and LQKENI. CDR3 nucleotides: TGTGCCAGCTTCAACCGGGACTCAACAATAGAGACCCAGTACTTC. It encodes CASFNRDSTIETQYF.

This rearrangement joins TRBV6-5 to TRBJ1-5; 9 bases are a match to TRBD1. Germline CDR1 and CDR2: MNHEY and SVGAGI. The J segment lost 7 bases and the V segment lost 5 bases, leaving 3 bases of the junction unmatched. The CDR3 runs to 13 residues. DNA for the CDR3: TGTGCCAGCAGTCGGACAGGGGAGCAGCCCCAGCATTTT. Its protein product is CASSRTGEQPQHF.

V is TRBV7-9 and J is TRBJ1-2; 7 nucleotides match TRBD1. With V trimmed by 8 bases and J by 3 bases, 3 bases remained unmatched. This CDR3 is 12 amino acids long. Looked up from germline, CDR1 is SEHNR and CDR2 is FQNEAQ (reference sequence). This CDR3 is CASQGTDYGYTF. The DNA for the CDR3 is TGTGCCAGCCAAGGGACAGACTATGGCTACACCTTC.

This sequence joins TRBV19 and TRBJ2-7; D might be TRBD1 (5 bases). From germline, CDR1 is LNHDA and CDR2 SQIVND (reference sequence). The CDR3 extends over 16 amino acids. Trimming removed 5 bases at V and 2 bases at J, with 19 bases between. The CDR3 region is CASSHSGPRATYEQYF. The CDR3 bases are TGTGCCAGTAGTCATTCTGGCCCCAGGGCCACCTACGAGCAGTACTTC.

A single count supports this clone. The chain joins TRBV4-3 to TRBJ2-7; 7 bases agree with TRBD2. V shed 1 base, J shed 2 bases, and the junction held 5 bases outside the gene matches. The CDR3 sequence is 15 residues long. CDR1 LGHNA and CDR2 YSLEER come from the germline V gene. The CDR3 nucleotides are TGCGCCAGCAGCCAAGGATCCGGGGGGACCTACGAGCAGTACTTC. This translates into CASSQGSGGTYEQYF.

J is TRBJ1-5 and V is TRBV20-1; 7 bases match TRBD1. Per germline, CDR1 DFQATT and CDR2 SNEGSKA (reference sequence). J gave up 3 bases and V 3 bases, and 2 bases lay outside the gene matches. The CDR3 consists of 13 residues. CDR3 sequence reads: CSASTGVNQPQHF. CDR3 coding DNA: TGCAGTGCTAGTACAGGGGTCAATCAGCCCCAGCATTTT.

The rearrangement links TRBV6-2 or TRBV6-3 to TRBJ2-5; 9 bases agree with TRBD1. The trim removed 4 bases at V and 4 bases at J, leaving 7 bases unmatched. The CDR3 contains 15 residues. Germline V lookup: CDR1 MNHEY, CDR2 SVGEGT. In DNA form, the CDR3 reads TGTGCCAGCAGTTCGTACAGGGGGCGACGAGAGACCCAGTACTTC. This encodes CASSSYRGRRETQYF.

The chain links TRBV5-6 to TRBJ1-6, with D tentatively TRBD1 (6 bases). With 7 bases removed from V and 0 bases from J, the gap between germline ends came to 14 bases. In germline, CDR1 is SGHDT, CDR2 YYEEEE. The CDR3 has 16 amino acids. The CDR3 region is CASSRGGASYNSPLHF. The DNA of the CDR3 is TGTGCCAGCTCCCGGGGGGGGGCCTCCTATAATTCACCCCTCCACTTT.

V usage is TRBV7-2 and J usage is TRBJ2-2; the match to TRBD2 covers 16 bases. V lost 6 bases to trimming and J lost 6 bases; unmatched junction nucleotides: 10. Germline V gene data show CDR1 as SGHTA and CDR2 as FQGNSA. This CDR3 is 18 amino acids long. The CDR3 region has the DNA TGTGCCAGCAGGGGGACTAGCGGGGGGGCCCCGGGTCCCGGGGAGCTGTTTTTT. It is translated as CASRGTSGGAPGPGELFF.

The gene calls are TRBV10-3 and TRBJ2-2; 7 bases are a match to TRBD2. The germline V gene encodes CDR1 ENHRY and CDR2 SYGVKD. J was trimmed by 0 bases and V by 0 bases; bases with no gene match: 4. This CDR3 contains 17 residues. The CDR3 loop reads CAISESGGVSNTGELFF. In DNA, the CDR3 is TGTGCCATCAGTGAGTCGGGAGGGGTCTCGAACACCGGGGAGCTGTTTTTT.